Below, 6 T cell receptor beta chains from the same sample are listed, as sequenced in a study of cytomegalovirus exposure and HLA in healthy donors. In the PCR, 60 Vbeta and 13 Jbeta primers were used. The data were produced by immunoSEQ multiplex PCR, yet TCRdb's version contains in-frame clones alone and is incomplete. The data hold over 150,000 clones, with about 80% observed a single time. Sequences were obtained from PBMCs. These receptors all stem from a young man in good health and CMV-seropositive.

The chain is built from TRBV10-3 and TRBJ1-1, with D perhaps matching TRBD1 (6 bases). The CDR3 is 14 residues long. Germline values: CDR1 ENHRY, CDR2 SYGVKD. The V end was cut by 4 bases, the J end by 4 bases, with 13 bases between. The CDR3 coding sequence is TGTGCCATCAGTGTAGGGGGGGGCCTCACTGAAGCTTTCTTT. Protein: CAISVGGGLTEAFF.

The V call is TRBV19, the J call TRBJ1-4; D unresolved. This CDR3 has 15 residues. V was trimmed by 7 bases and J by 7 bases, leaving 19 bases between them. CDR1 and CDR2 (germline): LNHDA, SQIVND (reference sequence). The CDR3 bases are TGTGCCAGTACTTTCCCCACGGGAGGTACTGAAAAACTGTTTTTT. Translation gives CASTFPTGGTEKLFF. Using reference TRBV19 and TRBJ1-4 for the parts outside the CDR3, the full variable domain is DGGITQSPKYLFRKEGQNVTLSCEQNLNHDAMYWYRQDPGQGLRLIYYSQIVNDFQKGDIAEGYSVSREKKESFPLTVTSAQKNPTAFYLCASTFPTGGTEKLFFGSGTQLSVL.

This clone was detected a few times. V and J are TRBV4-2 and TRBJ2-1; 7 bases match TRBD2. This CDR3 is 14 amino acids long. V was clipped by 1 base and J by 13 bases; unmatched bases: 10. The germline CDR1 and CDR2 sequences are LGHNA and YNFKEQ. The CDR3, as DNA: TGTGCCAGCAGCCAAGCTGTCAGGACTAGACCACAGTTCTTC. It yields the protein CASSQAVRTRPQFF.

In nucleotides, the CDR3 is TGTGCCAGCAGCCAAGTGGGTCCGGGAGAGTGGACAGATACGCAGTATTTT. Its translation is CASSQVGPGEWTDTQYF. The rearrangement links TRBV4-2 to TRBJ2-3, with D tentatively TRBD2 (6 bases). The V gene's germline CDR1 is LGHNA and CDR2 YNFKEQ. The V end was cut by 1 base, the J end by 3 bases, with 17 bases between. This CDR3 region has 17 residues.

This sequence joins TRBV10-3 and TRBJ2-6; D may be TRBD2 (5 bases). Trimming left V 4 bases short and J 0 bases short, with 13 bases between. The CDR3 has 17 residues. Germline values: CDR1 ENHRY, CDR2 SYGVKD. CDR3 in amino acids: CAISGGRGSSGANVLTF. The CDR3 bases are TGTGCCATCAGTGGCGGACGGGGAAGCTCTGGGGCCAACGTCCTGACTTTC.

V usage is TRBV4-1 and J usage is TRBJ2-3, with 9 bases aligning to TRBD2. J was trimmed by 1 base and V by 1 base; bases with no gene match: 6. The CDR3 covers 17 residues. Per germline, CDR1 MGHRA and CDR2 YSYEKL. The CDR3 sequence is CASSQVTGGGGTDTQYF. The CDR3 region has the DNA TGCGCCAGCAGCCAAGTAACGGGCGGGGGGGGCACAGATACGCAGTATTTT.